The rows below give T cell receptor beta chains drawn from one sample of a study of identical twins. TCRdb fed the 5' RACE reads into MiXCR, producing one record per CDR3 protein. The sample holds about 480,000 distinct CDR3 sequences, 14% seen once. These data also formed part of another study, on yellow fever vaccine responses in identical twins.

Sequenced material: CD4+ T cells sorted from blood. The receptors were sampled from a woman in her late teens or twenties in good health. Each CDR3 is given with its conserved first and last residue. The D gene is left open where the match is weak. Clone size is shown for a subset of rows, as once, few, many or a class of expanded clone.

j_call,clone_size,d_call,v_call,cdr3_aa,cdr3_nt
TRBJ1-1,few,-,TRBV5-1,CASSYAAMNTEAFF,TGCGCCAGCAGCTACGCCGCTATGAACACTGAAGCTTTCTTT
TRBJ2-7,few,-,TRBV27,CASSRSGILGEQYF,TGTGCCAGCAGTAGATCAGGGATTCTGGGCGAGCAGTACTTC
TRBJ2-7,-,TRBD1,TRBV3-1,CASSHPDRAVDEQYF,TGTGCCAGCAGCCACCCAGACAGGGCCGTCGACGAGCAGTACTTC
TRBJ2-2,-,-,TRBV2,CASKPDLVAGELFF,TGTGCCAGCAAACCCGACCTTGTGGCCGGGGAGCTGTTTTTT
TRBJ2-4,few,-,TRBV6-2/TRBV6-3,CASSYSPGLLAKNIQYF,TGTGCCAGCAGTTACTCTCCGGGCCTTCTAGCCAAAAACATTCAGTACTTC
TRBJ2-1,-,-,TRBV11-2,CASSLGKTHNEQFF,TGTGCCAGCAGCTTAGGAAAAACCCACAATGAGCAGTTCTTC
TRBJ2-1,many,-,TRBV20-1,CSARPLGQHNEQFF,TGCAGTGCTCGACCTCTCGGACAGCACAATGAGCAGTTCTTC
TRBJ2-7,-,TRBD2,TRBV5-6,CASSQVLAGGPSSYEQYF,TGTGCCAGCAGCCAAGTACTAGCGGGAGGGCCCTCCTCCTACGAGCAGTACTTC
TRBJ2-1,few,-,TRBV6-5,CASSYGTHGNEQFF,TGTGCCAGCAGTTACGGCACACATGGGAATGAGCAGTTCTTC
TRBJ1-1,-,-,TRBV6-1,CASRDQRMNTEAFF,TGTGCCAGCCGGGACCAGAGGATGAACACTGAAGCTTTCTTT